The source of this TCR beta chain is a study of blood T cell repertoires in COVID-19. Study summary: Nucleic acid was either cDNA or gDNA, and it came from T cells, B-cell-depleted T cells, or PBMCs.

Enrollment of patients from Seattle took place during active infection, with longitudinal follow-up. Some clones are missing from TCRdb's copy, which holds only in-frame ones; the method was immunoSEQ multiplex PCR. The data hold some 250,000 clones, with 80% to 90% observed a single time. This CDR3 has 17 residues. V gave up 3 bases and J gave up 2 bases; unmatched junction bases: 12. The germline V gene has CDR1 SEHNR and CDR2 FQNEAQ (reference sequence). The sequenced sample was peripheral blood. V is TRBV7-9 and J is TRBJ2-5; 7 bases map to TRBD2. This clonotype was obtained from an elderly woman with COVID-19, enrolled during active disease. DNA of the CDR3: TGTGCCAGCAGCTTCGTACTGAAGCGGGGCCCTCAAGAGACCCAGTACTTC. Amino acids: CASSFVLKRGPQETQYF.